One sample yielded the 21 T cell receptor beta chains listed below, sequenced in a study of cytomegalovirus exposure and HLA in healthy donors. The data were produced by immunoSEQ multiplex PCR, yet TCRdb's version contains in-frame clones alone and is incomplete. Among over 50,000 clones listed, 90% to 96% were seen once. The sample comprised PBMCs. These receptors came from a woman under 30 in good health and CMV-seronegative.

The DNA for the CDR3 is TGTGCCAGCAGCTTAGATTACCGACGGGCAGGGCGGGCCAAAAACATTCAGTACTTC. Its protein is CASSLDYRRAGRAKNIQYF. The chain is built from TRBV11-2 and TRBJ2-4; D possibly corresponds to TRBD1 (5 bases). This CDR3 has 19 amino acids. The germline CDR1 and CDR2 sequences are SGHAT and FQNNGV. V lost 0 bases and J 1 base, leaving 19 bases between the germline ends.

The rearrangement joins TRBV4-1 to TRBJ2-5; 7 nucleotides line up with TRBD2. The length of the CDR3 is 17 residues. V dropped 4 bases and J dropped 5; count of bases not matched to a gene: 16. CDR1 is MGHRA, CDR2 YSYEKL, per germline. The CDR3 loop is CASSPGPLAALGETQYF. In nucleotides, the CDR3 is TGCGCCAGCAGCCCAGGGCCCCTAGCGGCCCTTGGGGAGACCCAGTACTTC.

CDR3 nucleotides: TGCAGCGTGGGCCCCCAAGAGACCCAGTACTTC. Its protein is CSVGPQETQYF. The rearrangement links TRBV29-1 to TRBJ2-5; the D is unclear. V gave up 6 bases and J gave up 1 base, with 6 bases separating them. Germline CDR1 reads SQVTM; CDR2 reads ANQGSEA. The CDR3 consists of 11 residues.

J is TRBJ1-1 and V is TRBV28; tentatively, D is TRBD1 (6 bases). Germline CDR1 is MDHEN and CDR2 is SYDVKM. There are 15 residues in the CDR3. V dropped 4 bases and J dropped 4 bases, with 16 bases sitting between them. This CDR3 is CASSSPRGGPTEAFF. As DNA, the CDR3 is TGTGCCAGCAGTTCCCCCAGAGGGGGACCCACTGAAGCTTTCTTT.

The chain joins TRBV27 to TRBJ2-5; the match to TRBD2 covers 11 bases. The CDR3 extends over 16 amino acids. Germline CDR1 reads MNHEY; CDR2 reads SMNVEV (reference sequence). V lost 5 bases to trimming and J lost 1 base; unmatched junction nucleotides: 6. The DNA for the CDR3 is TGTGCCAGCAGTGTCTCTCTAGCGGGGGGCCAAGAGACCCAGTACTTC. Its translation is CASSVSLAGGQETQYF.

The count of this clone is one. CDR3 nucleotide sequence: TGTGCCAGCAGTGAAGGCCGCAATGAGCAGTTCTTC. Protein sequence: CASSEGRNEQFF. V usage is TRBV25-1 and J usage is TRBJ2-1; D gene uncertain. Germline CDR1 reads MGHDK; CDR2 reads SYGVNS. This CDR3 has 12 amino acids. Trimming pared 2 bases from V and 6 bases from J, leaving 5 bases between.

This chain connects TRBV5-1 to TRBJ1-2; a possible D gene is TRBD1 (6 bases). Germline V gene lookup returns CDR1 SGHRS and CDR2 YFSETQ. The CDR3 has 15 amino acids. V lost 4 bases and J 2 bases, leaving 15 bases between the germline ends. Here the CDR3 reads CASSPMGGANYGYTF. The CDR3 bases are TGCGCCAGCAGCCCAATGGGGGGGGCGAACTATGGCTACACCTTC.

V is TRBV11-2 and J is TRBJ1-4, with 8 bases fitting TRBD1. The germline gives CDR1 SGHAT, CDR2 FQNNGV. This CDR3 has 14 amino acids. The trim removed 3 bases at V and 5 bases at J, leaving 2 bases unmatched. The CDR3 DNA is TGTGCCAGCAGCTTCAGGACAGGGAATGAAAAACTGTTTTTT. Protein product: CASSFRTGNEKLFF.

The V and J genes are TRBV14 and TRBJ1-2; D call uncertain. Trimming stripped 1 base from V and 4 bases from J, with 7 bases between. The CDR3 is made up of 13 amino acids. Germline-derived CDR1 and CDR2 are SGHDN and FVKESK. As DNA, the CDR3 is TGTGCCAGCAGCCAAGGGCCAGGCTATGGCTACACCTTC. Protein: CASSQGPGYGYTF.

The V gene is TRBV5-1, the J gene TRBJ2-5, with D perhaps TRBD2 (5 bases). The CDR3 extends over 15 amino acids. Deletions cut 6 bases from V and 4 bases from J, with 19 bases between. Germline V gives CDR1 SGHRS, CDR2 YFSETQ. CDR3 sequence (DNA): TGCGCCAGCACCCCCGGGTCGACTGGAGGAGAGACCCAGTACTTC. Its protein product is CASTPGSTGGETQYF.

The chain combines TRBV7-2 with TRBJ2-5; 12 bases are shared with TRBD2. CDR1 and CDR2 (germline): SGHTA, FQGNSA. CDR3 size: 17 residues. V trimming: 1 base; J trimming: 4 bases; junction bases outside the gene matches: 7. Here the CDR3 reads CASSLVLAGGPRETQYF. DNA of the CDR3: TGTGCCAGCAGCTTAGTTCTAGCGGGAGGGCCGAGAGAGACCCAGTACTTC.

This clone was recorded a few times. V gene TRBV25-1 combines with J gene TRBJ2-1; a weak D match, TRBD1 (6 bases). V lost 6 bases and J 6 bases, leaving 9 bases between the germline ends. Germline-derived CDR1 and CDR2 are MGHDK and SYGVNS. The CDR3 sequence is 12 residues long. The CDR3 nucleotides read TGTGCCAGCAGACAGGGTGTCAATGAGCAGTTCTTC. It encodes CASRQGVNEQFF.

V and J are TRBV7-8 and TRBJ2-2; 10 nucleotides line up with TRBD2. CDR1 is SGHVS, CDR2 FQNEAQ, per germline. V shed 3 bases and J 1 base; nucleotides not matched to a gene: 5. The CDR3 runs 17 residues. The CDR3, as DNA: TGTGCCAGCAGCTTCACAAGGACTAGCGGGAACACCGGGGAGCTGTTTTTT. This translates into CASSFTRTSGNTGELFF.

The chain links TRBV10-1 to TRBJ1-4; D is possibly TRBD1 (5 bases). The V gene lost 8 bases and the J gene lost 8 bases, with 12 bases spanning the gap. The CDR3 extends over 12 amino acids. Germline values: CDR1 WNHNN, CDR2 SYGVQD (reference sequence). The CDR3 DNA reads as TGCGCCAGCCCTCCCAAGGGGGAAAAACTGTTTTTT. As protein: CASPPKGEKLFF.

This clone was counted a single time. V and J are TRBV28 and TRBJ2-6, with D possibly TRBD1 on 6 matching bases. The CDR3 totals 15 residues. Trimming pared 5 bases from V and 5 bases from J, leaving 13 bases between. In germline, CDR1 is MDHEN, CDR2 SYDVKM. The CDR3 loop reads CASSPRTARANVLTF. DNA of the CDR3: TGTGCCAGCAGTCCCCGGACAGCACGGGCCAACGTCCTGACTTTC.

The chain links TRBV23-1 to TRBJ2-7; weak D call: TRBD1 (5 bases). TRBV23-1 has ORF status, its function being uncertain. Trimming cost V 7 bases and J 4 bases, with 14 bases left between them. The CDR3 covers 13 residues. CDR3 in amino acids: CASMAGCWYEQYF. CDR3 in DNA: TGCGCCAGCATGGCAGGGTGTTGGTACGAGCAGTACTTC.

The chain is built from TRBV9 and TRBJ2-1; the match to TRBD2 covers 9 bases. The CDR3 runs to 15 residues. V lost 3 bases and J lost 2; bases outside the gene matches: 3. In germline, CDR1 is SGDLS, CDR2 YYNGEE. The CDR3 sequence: CASSGLAVPYNEQFF. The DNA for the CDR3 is TGTGCCAGCAGCGGACTAGCGGTGCCCTACAATGAGCAGTTCTTC.

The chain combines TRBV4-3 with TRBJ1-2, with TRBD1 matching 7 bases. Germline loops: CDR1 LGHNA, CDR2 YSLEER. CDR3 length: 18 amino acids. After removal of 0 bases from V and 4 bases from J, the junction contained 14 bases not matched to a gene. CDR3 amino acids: CASSQDWARTGPPYGYTF. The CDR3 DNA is TGCGCCAGCAGCCAAGATTGGGCGAGGACAGGTCCACCCTATGGCTACACCTTC.

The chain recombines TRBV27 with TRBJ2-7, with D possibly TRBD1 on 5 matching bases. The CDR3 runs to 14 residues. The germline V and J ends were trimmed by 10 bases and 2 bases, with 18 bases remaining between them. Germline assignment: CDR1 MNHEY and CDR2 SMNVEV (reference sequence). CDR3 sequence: CATAHGQGPYEQYF. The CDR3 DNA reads TGTGCCACCGCACACGGGCAGGGCCCCTACGAGCAGTACTTC.

CDR3 in DNA: TGTGCCAGCCGGAGGGCGGGATACGAGCAGTACTTC. Amino acids: CASRRAGYEQYF. This rearrangement joins TRBV2 to TRBJ2-7; tentatively, D is TRBD2 (6 bases). CDR1 and CDR2 from the germline V gene are SNHLY and FYNNEI. CDR3 size: 12 residues. V gave up 8 bases and J gave up 4 bases, with 12 bases separating them.

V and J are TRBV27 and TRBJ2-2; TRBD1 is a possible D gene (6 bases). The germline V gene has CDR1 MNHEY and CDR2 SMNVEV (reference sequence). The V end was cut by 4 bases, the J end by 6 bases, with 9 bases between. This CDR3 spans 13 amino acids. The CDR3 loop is CASSSGESGELFF. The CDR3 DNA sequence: TGTGCCAGCAGTTCAGGGGAATCCGGGGAGCTGTTTTTT.